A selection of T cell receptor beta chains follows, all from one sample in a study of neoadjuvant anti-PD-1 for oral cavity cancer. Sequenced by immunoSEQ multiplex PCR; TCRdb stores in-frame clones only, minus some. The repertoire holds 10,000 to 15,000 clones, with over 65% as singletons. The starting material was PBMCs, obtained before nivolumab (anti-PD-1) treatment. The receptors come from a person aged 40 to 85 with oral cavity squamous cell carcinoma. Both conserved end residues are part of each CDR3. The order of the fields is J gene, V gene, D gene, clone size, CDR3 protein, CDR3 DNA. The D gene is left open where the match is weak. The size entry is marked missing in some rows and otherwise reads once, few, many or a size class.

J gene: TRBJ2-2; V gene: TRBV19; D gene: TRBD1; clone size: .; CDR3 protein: CASSTGQAGVGELFF; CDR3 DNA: TGTGCCAGTAGTACGGGACAGGCAGGCGTCGGGGAGCTGTTTTTT
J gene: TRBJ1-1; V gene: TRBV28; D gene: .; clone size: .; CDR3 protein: CASSPSGYTEAFF; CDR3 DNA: TGTGCCAGCAGTCCCTCAGGGTACACTGAAGCTTTCTTT
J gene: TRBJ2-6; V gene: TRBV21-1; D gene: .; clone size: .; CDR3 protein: CASSTFTGGPSGANVLTF; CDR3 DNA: TGTGCCAGCAGCACGTTTACAGGGGGGCCCTCTGGGGCCAACGTCCTGACTTTC
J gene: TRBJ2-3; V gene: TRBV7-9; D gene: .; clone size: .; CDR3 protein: CASSLGGSLGGTQYF; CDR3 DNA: TGTGCCAGCAGCTTAGGCGGCAGCCTAGGAGGTACGCAGTATTTT
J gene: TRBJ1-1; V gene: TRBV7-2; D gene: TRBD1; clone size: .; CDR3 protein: CASSRPETGGILNTEAFF; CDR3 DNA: TGTGCCAGCAGCCGACCTGAAACAGGGGGCATCTTGAACACTGAAGCTTTCTTT
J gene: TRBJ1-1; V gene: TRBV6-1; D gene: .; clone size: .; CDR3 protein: CASSEMGGTEAFF; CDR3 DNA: TGTGCCAGCAGTGAGATGGGTGGAACTGAAGCTTTCTTT
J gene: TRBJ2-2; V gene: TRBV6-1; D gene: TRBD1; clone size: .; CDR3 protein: CASRGGTANTGELFF; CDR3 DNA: TGTGCCAGCAGGGGTGGGACAGCGAACACCGGGGAGCTGTTTTTT
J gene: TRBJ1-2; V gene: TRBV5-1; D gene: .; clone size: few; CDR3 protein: CASSLASYGYTF; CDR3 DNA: TGCGCCAGCAGCTTGGCTTCCTATGGCTACACCTTC
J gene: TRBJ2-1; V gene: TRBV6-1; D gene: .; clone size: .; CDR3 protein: CASIQDGEQFF; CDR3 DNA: TGTGCCAGCATCCAGGACGGAGAGCAGTTCTTC
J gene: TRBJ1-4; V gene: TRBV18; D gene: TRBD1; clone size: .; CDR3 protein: CASSQGQGNEKLFF; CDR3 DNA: TGTGCCAGCTCACAGGGACAGGGAAATGAAAAACTGTTTTTT
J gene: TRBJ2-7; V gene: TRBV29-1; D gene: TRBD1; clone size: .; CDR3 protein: CSVAGGAYEQYF; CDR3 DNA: TGCAGCGTTGCAGGGGGCGCCTACGAGCAGTACTTC
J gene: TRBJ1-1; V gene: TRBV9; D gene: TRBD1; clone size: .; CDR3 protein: CASSVLRGTGLEAFF; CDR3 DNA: TGTGCCAGCAGCGTACTCCGGGGGACAGGGCTTGAAGCTTTCTTT
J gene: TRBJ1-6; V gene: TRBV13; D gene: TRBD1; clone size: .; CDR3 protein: CASSPGRDRGNSPLHF; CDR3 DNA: TGTGCCAGCAGCCCCGGGCGGGACAGGGGTAATTCACCCCTCCACTTT
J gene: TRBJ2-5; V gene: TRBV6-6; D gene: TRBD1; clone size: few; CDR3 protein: CASSYRGPEETQYF; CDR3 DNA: TGTGCCAGCAGTTACAGGGGGCCTGAAGAGACCCAGTACTTC
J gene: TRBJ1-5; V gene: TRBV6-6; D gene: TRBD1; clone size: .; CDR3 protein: CATTDRGNQPQHF; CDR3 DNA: TGTGCCACTACGGACAGGGGAAATCAGCCCCAGCATTTT
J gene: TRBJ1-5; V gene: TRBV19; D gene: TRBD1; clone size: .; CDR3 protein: CASTYQGDQPQHF; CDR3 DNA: TGTGCCAGTACCTATCAGGGGGATCAGCCCCAGCATTTT
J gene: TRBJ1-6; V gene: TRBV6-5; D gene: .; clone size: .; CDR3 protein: CASSYWFRDHNSPLHF; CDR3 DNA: TGTGCCAGCAGTTACTGGTTCCGGGACCATAATTCACCCCTCCACTTT
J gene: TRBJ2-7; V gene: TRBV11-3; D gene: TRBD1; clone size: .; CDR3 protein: CASSFTDRGEQYF; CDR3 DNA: TGTGCCAGCAGCTTCACGGACAGGGGTGAGCAGTACTTC
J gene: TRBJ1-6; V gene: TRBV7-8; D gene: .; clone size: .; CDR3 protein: CASSPSRGSSYNSPLHF; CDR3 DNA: TGTGCCAGCAGCCCCTCAAGGGGGAGCTCCTATAATTCACCCCTCCACTTT
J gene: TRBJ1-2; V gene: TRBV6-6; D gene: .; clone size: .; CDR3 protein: CASSYSRLDSNYGYTF; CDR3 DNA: TGTGCCAGCAGTTACTCGAGATTGGACAGTAACTATGGCTACACCTTC
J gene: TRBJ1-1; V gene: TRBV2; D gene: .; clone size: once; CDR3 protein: CATTWFRDTHDGGTEAFF; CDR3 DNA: TGTGCCACCACGTGGTTCCGGGACACCCACGACGGGGGCACTGAAGCTTTCTTT
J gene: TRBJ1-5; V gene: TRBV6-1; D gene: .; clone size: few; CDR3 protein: CASGGPNQPQHF; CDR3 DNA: TGTGCCAGCGGGGGCCCAAATCAGCCCCAGCATTTT
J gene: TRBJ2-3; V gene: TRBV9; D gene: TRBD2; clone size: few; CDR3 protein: CASSVATSSGALTDTQYF; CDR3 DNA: TGTGCCAGCAGCGTAGCTACGTCTAGCGGGGCGCTCACAGATACGCAGTATTTT
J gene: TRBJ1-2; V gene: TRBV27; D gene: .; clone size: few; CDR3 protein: CASSLWGAGSYGYTF; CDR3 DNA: TGTGCCAGCAGTTTATGGGGGGCAGGGAGCTATGGCTACACCTTC
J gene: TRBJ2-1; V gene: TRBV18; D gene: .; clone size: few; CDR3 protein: CASSSLYNEQFF; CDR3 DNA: TGTGCCAGCTCGTCCCTTTACAATGAGCAGTTCTTC
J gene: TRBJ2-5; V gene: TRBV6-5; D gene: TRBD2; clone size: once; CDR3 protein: CASSTGLAGLETQYF; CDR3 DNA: TGTGCCAGCAGTACGGGACTAGCGGGACTAGAGACCCAGTACTTC
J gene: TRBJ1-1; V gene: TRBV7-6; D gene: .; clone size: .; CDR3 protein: CASSPDLMNTEAFF; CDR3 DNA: TGTGCCAGCAGCCCGGACCTTATGAACACTGAAGCTTTCTTT
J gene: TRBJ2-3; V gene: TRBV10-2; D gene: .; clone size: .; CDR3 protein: CASSDLVRGGPDTQYF; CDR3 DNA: TGCGCCAGCAGTGACTTGGTGAGGGGGGGTCCAGATACGCAGTATTTT